A single sample is the source of the 29 T cell receptor beta chains below, sequenced in a study of T cell responses to AZD1222 COVID-19 vaccine. This table comes from immunoSEQ multiplex PCR, and its TCRdb copy is limited to in-frame clones, with some not included. The table lists some 190,000 clones, over 75% of them singletons. Material: peripheral blood, obtained on day 0 of AZD1222 vaccination. All receptors derive from an adult in good health.

The gene calls are TRBV5-1 and TRBJ2-3; 8 bases match TRBD2. V trimming: 4 bases; J trimming: 1 base; junction bases outside the gene matches: 11. Looked up from germline, CDR1 is SGHRS and CDR2 is YFSETQ. This CDR3 is 17 amino acids long. DNA of the CDR3: TGCGCCAGCAGCCCTCGAGGGAGCGGGGGCCGCACAGATACGCAGTATTTT. Translating gives CASSPRGSGGRTDTQYF.

V gene TRBV28 combines with J gene TRBJ2-2; 8 nucleotides align to TRBD2. The V gene end was trimmed by 8 bases and the J gene end by 1 base; junction bases not matched to a gene: 6. The germline gives CDR1 MDHEN, CDR2 SYDVKM. The length of the CDR3 is 15 residues. The CDR3 loop reads CASSSGFQNTGELFF. CDR3 DNA sequence: TGTGCCAGCTCTAGCGGGTTTCAGAACACCGGGGAGCTGTTTTTT.

The chain joins TRBV14 to TRBJ1-1; tentative D call: TRBD1 (6 bases). The germline CDR1 and CDR2 sequences are SGHDN and FVKESK. Trimming took off 6 bases at V and 1 base at J, with 18 bases between the two ends. CDR3 length: 16 amino acids. Here the CDR3 DNA reads TGTGCCAGCAGGTACGCTTCGGGGGCCACGAACACTGAAGCTTTCTTT. It codes for CASRYASGATNTEAFF.

The chain carries TRBV7-2 and TRBJ1-1; D not certain. There are 12 residues in the CDR3. Germline values: CDR1 SGHTA, CDR2 FQGNSA. V gave up 6 bases and J gave up 8 bases, with 13 bases separating them. CDR3 loop: CASSQSGLEAFF. Written as DNA, the CDR3 is TGTGCCAGCAGTCAATCGGGCCTCGAAGCTTTCTTT.

V is TRBV7-3 and J is TRBJ2-1; no clear D gene. The CDR3 is 12 amino acids. The ends were cut back, 5 bases at V and 5 bases at J, with 7 bases in the middle. Germline CDR1 reads SGHTA; CDR2 reads FQGTGA. The CDR3 DNA follows: TGTGCCAGCAGCCCCAGCAACAATGAGCAGTTCTTC. Residues: CASSPSNNEQFF. Combining the CDR3 with reference TRBV7-3 and TRBJ2-1 gives the whole variable domain GAGVSQTPSNKVTEKGKYVELRCDPISGHTALYWYRQSLGQGPEFLIYFQGTGAADDSGLPNDRFFAVRPEGSVSTLKIQRTERGDSAVYLCASSPSNNEQFFGPGTRLTVL.

The V call is TRBV29-1, the J call TRBJ1-1; tentatively, D is TRBD1 (5 bases). The V and J ends lost 6 bases and 4 bases respectively, with 18 bases between them. Looked up from germline, CDR1 is SQVTM and CDR2 is ANQGSEA. The length of the CDR3 is 14 residues. The CDR3 spells CSVSAPGEGTEAFF. The CDR3 bases are TGCAGCGTCTCCGCGCCGGGGGAGGGCACTGAAGCTTTCTTT.

The chain joins TRBV10-3 to TRBJ2-1, with TRBD1 identical over 8 bases. This CDR3 spans 17 amino acids. The V and J ends lost 1 base and 3 bases, in that order; junction bases with no gene match: 8. Germline V gene data show CDR1 as ENHRY and CDR2 as SYGVKD. The CDR3 nucleotides read TGTGCCATCAGTGAGTTCCCAGGGGACAGGAACTACAATGAGCAGTTCTTC. This translates into CAISEFPGDRNYNEQFF.

The chain links TRBV10-3 to TRBJ2-7; no clear D. Trimming removed 10 bases at V and 3 bases at J, with 7 bases between. Germline CDR1 ENHRY, CDR2 SYGVKD. The CDR3 length is 10 residues. The DNA of the CDR3 is TGTGCCACGCATGTCTACGAGCAGTACGTC. The encoded protein is CATHVYEQYV.

This rearrangement joins TRBV11-1 to TRBJ2-1; D possibly corresponds to TRBD2 (6 bases). Germline CDR1 and CDR2: SGHAT and FQDESV (reference sequence). The CDR3 sequence is 14 residues long. The germline V and J ends were trimmed by 1 base and 10 bases, with 14 bases remaining between them. The CDR3 sequence is CASSLEGWRGEQFF. As DNA, the CDR3 is TGTGCCAGCAGCTTAGAGGGGTGGAGGGGAGAGCAGTTCTTC.

V usage is TRBV4-3 and J usage is TRBJ1-5; no firm D call. V shed 3 bases and J shed 7 bases, with 13 bases lying between them. The CDR3 has 14 residues. Looked up from germline, CDR1 is LGHNA and CDR2 is YSLEER. CDR3 residues: CASSQVGLAQPQHF. The CDR3 region has the DNA TGCGCCAGCAGCCAGGTAGGGTTGGCGCAGCCCCAGCATTTT.

The chain employs TRBV15 and TRBJ1-4; TRBD1 agrees at 7 bases. After removal of 3 bases from V and 4 bases from J, the junction contained 8 bases not matched to a gene. This CDR3 spans 16 amino acids. Per germline, CDR1 LNHNV and CDR2 YYDKDF (reference sequence). Written as DNA, the CDR3 is TGTGCCACCAGCAGTGGAATCGGGACAGATAATGAAAAACTGTTTTTT. Translated: CATSSGIGTDNEKLFF.

The chain combines TRBV9 with TRBJ2-2, with a tentative D call TRBD2 (5 bases). V was clipped by 0 bases and J by 6 bases, with 12 bases between them. This CDR3 comprises 15 residues. Germline-derived CDR1 and CDR2 are SGDLS and YYNGEE. This chain's CDR3 is CASSVEGAGAGELFF. The CDR3, as DNA: TGTGCCAGCAGCGTAGAAGGCGCCGGGGCCGGGGAGCTGTTTTTT.

The table lists this clone with a count of one. The genes are TRBV12-3 or TRBV12-4 and TRBJ2-5, with a possible D match to TRBD1 (5 bases). The CDR3 is 11 amino acids. Trimming left V 5 bases short and J 5 bases short, with 6 bases between. The CDR3 nucleotides are TGTGCCAGCAGTCCAGGGGAGACCCAGTACTTC. Amino acids: CASSPGETQYF.

The chain has TRBV27 and TRBJ1-5; the D is unclear. The CDR3 is made up of 14 amino acids. V was pared by 8 bases and J by 4 bases, with 15 bases between. Looked up from germline, CDR1 is MNHEY and CDR2 is SMNVEV (reference sequence). The CDR3 coding sequence is TGTGCCAGCGGGAGAAGCCTCCTTAATCAGCCCCAGCATTTT. Translated: CASGRSLLNQPQHF.

About this clone itself: The junction does not match germline at one end; this may be a read error. The chain combines TRBV7-7 with TRBJ2-7; possible D gene TRBD1, 7 bases. CDR1 is SSHAT and CDR2 is FNYEAQ in the germline V gene (reference sequence). The CDR3 covers 16 residues. The CDR3 spells CASSLGVQQGTDEQYF. The CDR3 nucleotides read TGTGCTAGCAGCTTAGGGGTTCAACAGGGGACTGACGAGCAGTACTTC.

This clone has a single count. The V and J genes are TRBV4-3 and TRBJ2-7; TRBD2 agrees at 10 bases. CDR1 and CDR2 from the germline V gene are LGHNA and YSLEER. The CDR3 contains 16 residues. The V gene end was trimmed by 0 bases and the J gene end by 3 bases; junction bases not matched to a gene: 5. The CDR3 sequence is CASSQDAAGGLYEQYF. CDR3 bases: TGCGCCAGCAGCCAAGATGCAGCGGGGGGGCTCTACGAGCAGTACTTC.

The chain recombines TRBV19 with TRBJ1-2, with D unclear. Germline values: CDR1 LNHDA, CDR2 SQIVND (reference sequence). The CDR3 loop spans 13 amino acids. V lost 7 bases and J lost 4, with 13 bases in between. The CDR3 DNA is TGTGCCAGTACCCCCGACCACCTCTATGGCTACACCTTC. As protein: CASTPDHLYGYTF.

This chain links TRBV11-1 with TRBJ1-2; TRBD1 matches 11 bases. V lost 5 bases, J lost 4 bases, and 6 bases stayed unmatched. The V gene's germline CDR1 is SGHAT and CDR2 FQDESV (reference sequence). This CDR3 has 15 amino acids. The CDR3 here is CASSPGQGAAYGYTF. The CDR3 coding sequence is TGTGCCAGCAGCCCAGGACAGGGGGCCGCCTATGGCTACACCTTC.

The rearrangement links TRBV5-4 to TRBJ2-5; 7 bases align to TRBD1. V was clipped by 3 bases and J by 2 bases; unmatched bases: 4. The length of the CDR3 is 14 residues. Germline V gives CDR1 SGHNT, CDR2 YYREEE (reference sequence). The CDR3 DNA follows: TGTGCCAGCAGCTCGGGGACAGAACAAGAGACCCAGTACTTC. It yields the protein CASSSGTEQETQYF.

This clone was detected a few times. The J gene is TRBJ1-5, the V gene TRBV7-9, with D tentatively TRBD1 (5 bases). CDR1 SEHNR and CDR2 FQNEAQ come from the germline V gene (reference sequence). The CDR3 totals 18 residues. Trimming stripped 0 bases from V and 2 bases from J, with 17 bases between. The CDR3 DNA reads as TGTGCCAGCAGCTTAGCGCATACTGGGGCTTCTGGCAATCAGCCCCAGCATTTT. This sequence encodes CASSLAHTGASGNQPQHF.

In DNA, the CDR3 is TGTGCCAGCAGTTACCTCTACGAGCAGTACTTC. It encodes CASSYLYEQYF. V and J are TRBV6-5 and TRBJ2-7; D is unresolved. Germline V CDR1 and CDR2: MNHEY, SVGAGI. The CDR3 sequence is 11 residues long. V lost 2 bases, J lost 3 bases, and 2 bases lay in between.

The rearrangement uses TRBV2 and TRBJ2-3; possible D gene TRBD2, 6 bases. Trimming stripped 2 bases from V and 11 bases from J, with 14 bases between. The germline V gene encodes CDR1 SNHLY and CDR2 FYNNEI. This CDR3 has 13 amino acids. CDR3 DNA: TGTGCCAGCAGTGAAACCCCCGGGGGAATGCAGTATTTT. Its protein product is CASSETPGGMQYF.

The gene calls are TRBV5-1 and TRBJ1-4; perhaps TRBD1 as D (5 bases). The V and J ends lost 2 bases and 6 bases respectively, with 14 bases between them. From germline, CDR1 is SGHRS and CDR2 YFSETQ. This CDR3 region has 15 residues. In DNA form, the CDR3 reads TGCGCCAGCAGCTTCGCCGGGGGGAAGGATGAAAAACTGTTTTTT. Translating gives CASSFAGGKDEKLFF.

This clone was found once. The chain recombines TRBV11-3 with TRBJ2-1; D gene unclear. This CDR3 contains 13 residues. Germline CDR1 is SGHNT and CDR2 is YENEEA. The V gene lost 0 bases and the J gene lost 9 bases, with 9 bases spanning the gap. CDR3 bases: TGTGCCAGCAGCTTAGATTTTGGGTTTGAGCAGTTCTTC. It encodes CASSLDFGFEQFF.

This clone has only one observation. The V call is TRBV6-5, the J call TRBJ1-5, with 7 nucleotides matching TRBD1. J gave up 3 bases and V 8 bases, and 7 bases lay outside the gene matches. This CDR3 region has 14 residues. Germline V gene lookup returns CDR1 MNHEY and CDR2 SVGAGI. The CDR3 DNA reads TGTGCCAGCGGAGGGGGCTTGCTCAATCAGCCCCAGCATTTT. This codes for CASGGGLLNQPQHF.

The rearrangement links TRBV27 to TRBJ1-4, with unresolved D. The CDR3 extends over 15 amino acids. Germline-derived CDR1 and CDR2 are MNHEY and SMNVEV (reference sequence). V was pared by 6 bases and J by 8 bases, with 19 bases between. This CDR3 reads CASSSNRGPEEKLFF. As DNA, the CDR3 is TGTGCCAGCAGCAGCAACCGGGGTCCAGAAGAAAAACTGTTTTTT.

This clone was observed once. V gene TRBV25-1 combines with J gene TRBJ1-3; 7 bases are shared with TRBD1. J gave up 7 bases and V 4 bases, and 16 bases lay outside the gene matches. There are 17 residues in the CDR3. CDR1 and CDR2 (germline): MGHDK, SYGVNS. CDR3 bases: TGTGCCAGCAGTGTGGATACTCTGACAGGGACCAGGAACACCATATATTTT. Residues: CASSVDTLTGTRNTIYF.

The V call is TRBV2, the J call TRBJ1-5, with TRBD1 as a possible D gene (6 bases). This CDR3 has 14 residues. Germline V lookup: CDR1 SNHLY, CDR2 FYNNEI. V gave up 3 bases and J gave up 7 bases, with 13 bases separating them. The CDR3 DNA reads as TGTGCCAGCAGTGATAGACAGGCTTCCCAGCCCCAGCATTTT. Protein product: CASSDRQASQPQHF.

The V call is TRBV28, the J call TRBJ2-7; D might be TRBD1 or TRBD2, each matching 6 bases. The CDR3 has 14 amino acids. The V and J ends lost 3 bases and 3 bases respectively, with 12 bases between them. Germline values: CDR1 MDHEN, CDR2 SYDVKM. The CDR3 here is CASSFRGLSYEQYF. The CDR3, as DNA: TGTGCCAGCAGTTTCCGGGGGCTAAGCTACGAGCAGTACTTC.